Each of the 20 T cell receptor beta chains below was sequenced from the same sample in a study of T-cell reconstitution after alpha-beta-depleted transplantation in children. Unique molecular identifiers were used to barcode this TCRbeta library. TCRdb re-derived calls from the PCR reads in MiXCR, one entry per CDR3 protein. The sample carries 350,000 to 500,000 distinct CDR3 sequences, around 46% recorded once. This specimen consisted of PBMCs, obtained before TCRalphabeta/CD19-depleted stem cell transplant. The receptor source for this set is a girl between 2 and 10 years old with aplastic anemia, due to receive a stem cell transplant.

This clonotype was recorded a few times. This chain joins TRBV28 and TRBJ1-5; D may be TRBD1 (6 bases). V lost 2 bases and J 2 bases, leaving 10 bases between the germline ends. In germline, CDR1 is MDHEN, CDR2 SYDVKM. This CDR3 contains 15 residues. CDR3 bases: TGTGCCAGCAGTTTAACAGGGCCTGGCAATCAGCCCCAGCATTTT. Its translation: CASSLTGPGNQPQHF.

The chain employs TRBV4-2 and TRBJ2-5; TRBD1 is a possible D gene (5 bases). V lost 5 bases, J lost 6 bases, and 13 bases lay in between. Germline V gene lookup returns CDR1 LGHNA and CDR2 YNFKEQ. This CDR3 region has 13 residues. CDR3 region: CASSGQGMQTQYF. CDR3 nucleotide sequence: TGTGCCAGCAGCGGGCAGGGTATGCAGACCCAGTACTTC.

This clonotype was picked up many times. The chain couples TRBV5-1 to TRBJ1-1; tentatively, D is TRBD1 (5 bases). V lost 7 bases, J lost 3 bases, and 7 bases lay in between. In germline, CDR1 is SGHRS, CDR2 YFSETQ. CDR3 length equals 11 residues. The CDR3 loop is CASSGDTEAFF. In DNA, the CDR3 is TGCGCCAGCTCGGGGGACACTGAAGCTTTCTTT.

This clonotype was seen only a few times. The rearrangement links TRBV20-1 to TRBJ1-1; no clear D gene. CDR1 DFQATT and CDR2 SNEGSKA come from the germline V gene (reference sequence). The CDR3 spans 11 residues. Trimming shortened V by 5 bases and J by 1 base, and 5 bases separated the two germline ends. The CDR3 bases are TGCAGTGCTCCGGGGAACACTGAAGCTTTCTTT. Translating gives CSAPGNTEAFF.

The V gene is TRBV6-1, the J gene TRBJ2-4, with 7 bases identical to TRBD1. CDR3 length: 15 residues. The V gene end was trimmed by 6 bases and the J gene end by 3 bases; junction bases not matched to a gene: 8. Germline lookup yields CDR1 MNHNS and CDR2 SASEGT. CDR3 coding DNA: TGTGCCAGCAGCCCTTCAGGACAGGTCAAAAACATTCAGTACTTC. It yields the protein CASSPSGQVKNIQYF.

The CDR3 DNA follows: TGCAGTGCATCCACGCTAGCGGGGGCCAACAATGAGCAGTTCTTC. It encodes CSASTLAGANNEQFF. The gene calls are TRBV20-1 and TRBJ2-1; 10 bases align to TRBD2. This CDR3 region has 15 residues. V shed 6 bases and J 5 bases; nucleotides not matched to a gene: 10. CDR1 is DFQATT, CDR2 SNEGSKA, per germline (reference sequence).

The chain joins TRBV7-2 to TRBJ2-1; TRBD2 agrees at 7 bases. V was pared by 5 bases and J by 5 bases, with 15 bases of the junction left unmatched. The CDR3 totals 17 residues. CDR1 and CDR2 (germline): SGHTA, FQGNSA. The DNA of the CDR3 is TGTGCCAGCAGCCATGAAGACGGACTAGTCTTTGACAATGAGCAGTTCTTC. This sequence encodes CASSHEDGLVFDNEQFF.

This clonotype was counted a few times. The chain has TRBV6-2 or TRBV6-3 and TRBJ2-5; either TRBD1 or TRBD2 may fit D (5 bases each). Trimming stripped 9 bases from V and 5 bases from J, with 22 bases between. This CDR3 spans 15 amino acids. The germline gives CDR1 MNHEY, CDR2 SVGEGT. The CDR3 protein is CASLDLGAAIETQYF. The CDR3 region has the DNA TGTGCCAGTCTGGACTTAGGGGCCGCGATCGAGACCCAGTACTTC.

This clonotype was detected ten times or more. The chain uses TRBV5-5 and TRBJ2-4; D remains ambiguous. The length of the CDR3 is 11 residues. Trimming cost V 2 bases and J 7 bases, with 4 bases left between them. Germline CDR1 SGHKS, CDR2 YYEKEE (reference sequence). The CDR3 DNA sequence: TGTGCCAGCAGCTTTAATAACATTCAGTACTTC. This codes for CASSFNNIQYF.

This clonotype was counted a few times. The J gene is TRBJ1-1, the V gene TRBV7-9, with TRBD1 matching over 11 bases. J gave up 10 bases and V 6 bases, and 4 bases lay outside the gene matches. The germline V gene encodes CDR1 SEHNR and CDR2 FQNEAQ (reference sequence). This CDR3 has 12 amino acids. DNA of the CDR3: TGTGCCAGCAGTTCCGGGACAGGGGGAGCTTTCTTT. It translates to CASSSGTGGAFF.

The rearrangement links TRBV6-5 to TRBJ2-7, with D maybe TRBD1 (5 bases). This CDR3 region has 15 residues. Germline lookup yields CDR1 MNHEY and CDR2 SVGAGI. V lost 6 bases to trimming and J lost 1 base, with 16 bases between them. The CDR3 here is CASRYQGRASYEQYF. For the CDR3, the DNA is TGTGCCAGCAGATATCAGGGCCGAGCGTCCTACGAGCAGTACTTC.

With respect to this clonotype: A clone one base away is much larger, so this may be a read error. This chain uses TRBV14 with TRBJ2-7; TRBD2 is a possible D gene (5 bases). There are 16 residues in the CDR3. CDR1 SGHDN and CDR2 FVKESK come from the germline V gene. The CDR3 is CTSSPGSRLGGYEQYF. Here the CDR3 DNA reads TGTACCAGCAGCCCTGGATCCAGACTTGGAGGCTACGAGCAGTACTTC.

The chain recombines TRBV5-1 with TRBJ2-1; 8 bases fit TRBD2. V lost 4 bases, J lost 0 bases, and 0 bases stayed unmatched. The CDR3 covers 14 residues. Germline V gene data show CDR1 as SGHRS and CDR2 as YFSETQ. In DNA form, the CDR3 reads TGCGCCAGCAGCCGGGAGGGCTCCTACAATGAGCAGTTCTTC. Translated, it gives CASSREGSYNEQFF.

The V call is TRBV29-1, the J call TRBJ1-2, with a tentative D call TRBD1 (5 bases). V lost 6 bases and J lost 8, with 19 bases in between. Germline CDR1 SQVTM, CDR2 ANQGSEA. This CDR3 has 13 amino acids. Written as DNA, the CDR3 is TGCAGCGTCCGGGGCGGGGGAAAGGACGGCTACACCTTC. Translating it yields CSVRGGGKDGYTF.

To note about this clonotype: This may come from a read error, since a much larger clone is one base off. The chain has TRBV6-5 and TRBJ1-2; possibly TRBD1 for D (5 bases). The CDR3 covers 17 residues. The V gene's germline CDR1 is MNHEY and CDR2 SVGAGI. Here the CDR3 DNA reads TGTGCCAGCAGTTACTTGGCAGGGAGAAACACTAACTATGGCGACACCTTC. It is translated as CASSYLAGRNTNYGDTF.

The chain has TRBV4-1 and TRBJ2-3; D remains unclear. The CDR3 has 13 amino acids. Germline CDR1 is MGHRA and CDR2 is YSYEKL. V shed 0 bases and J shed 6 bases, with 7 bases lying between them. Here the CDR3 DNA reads TGCGCCAGCAGCCAAGAGCGGCCGGATACGCAGTATTTT. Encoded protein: CASSQERPDTQYF.

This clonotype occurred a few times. In nucleotides, the CDR3 is TGCAGTGCTCCCGTCCAGGGGGAAGATACGCAGTATTTT. It codes for CSAPVQGEDTQYF. The chain uses TRBV20-1 and TRBJ2-3; 7 positions agree with TRBD1. The V gene end was trimmed by 5 bases and the J gene end by 5 bases; junction bases not matched to a gene: 7. Germline V gene sequence: CDR1 DFQATT, CDR2 SNEGSKA (reference sequence). This CDR3 region has 13 residues.

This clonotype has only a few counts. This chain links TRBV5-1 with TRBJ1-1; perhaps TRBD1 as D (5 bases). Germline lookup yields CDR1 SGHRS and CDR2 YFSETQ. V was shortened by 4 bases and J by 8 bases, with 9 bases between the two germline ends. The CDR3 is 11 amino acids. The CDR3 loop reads CASSTGAEAFF. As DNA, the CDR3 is TGCGCCAGCAGCACCGGGGCGGAAGCTTTCTTT.

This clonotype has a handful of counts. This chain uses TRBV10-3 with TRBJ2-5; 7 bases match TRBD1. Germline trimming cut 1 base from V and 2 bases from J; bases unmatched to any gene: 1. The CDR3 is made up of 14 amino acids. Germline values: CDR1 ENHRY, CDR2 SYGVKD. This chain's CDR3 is CAISEWGQQETQYF. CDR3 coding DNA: TGTGCCATCAGTGAGTGGGGACAGCAAGAGACCCAGTACTTC.

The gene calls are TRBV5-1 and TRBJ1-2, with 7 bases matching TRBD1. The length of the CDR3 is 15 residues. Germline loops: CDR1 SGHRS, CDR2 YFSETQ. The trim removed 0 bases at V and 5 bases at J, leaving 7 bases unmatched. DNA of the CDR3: TGCGCCAGCAGCTTGGGATCGACAGGGAGGTATGGCTACACCTTC. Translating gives CASSLGSTGRYGYTF.